Sequencing of this T cell receptor beta chain was carried out in a study of blood T cells in healthy people across ages. Each donor's blood draw was 7.5 to 10 milliliters of peripheral blood. The use of a sample-barcoded 5' primer and a J-beta primer mix characterized a second PCR of roughly 7 to 12 cycles. TCRdb reprocessed the 5' RACE reads with MiXCR, giving one entry per CDR3 protein. The sample records just over 1 million distinct CDR3 sequences, 35% to 50% being singletons. Germline V lookup: CDR1 SNHLY, CDR2 FYNNEI. The CDR3 contains 14 residues. The junction had 8 bases not matched to a gene; V was cut back by 6 bases and J by 3 bases.

The rearrangement links TRBV2 to TRBJ2-7; 7 nucleotides align to TRBD1. The sample taken for sequencing was blood. The receptor's source is a woman aged 55 to 70 in good health. The CDR3 DNA reads as TGTGCCAGCAGGGAACCGGGACAGAGCTACGAGCAGTACTTC. This sequence encodes CASREPGQSYEQYF. The variable domain in full, completed from reference TRBV2 and TRBJ2-7, reads EPEVTQTPSHQVTQMGQEVILRCVPISNHLYFYWYRQILGQKVEFLVSFYNNEISEKSEIFDDQFSVERPDGSNFTLKIRSTKLEDSAMYFCASREPGQSYEQYFGPGTRLTVT.